The clone carrying this T cell receptor (beta chain) was recorded many times. Stated time point: newly diagnosed GD, antithyroid drugs for less than 3 months. RNA extracted from PBMCs served as the sequencing template. Graves' disease diagnosis followed American Thyroid Association guidelines. This sample is part of a study of regulatory T cells in long-lasting Graves disease. Arm-PCR of CDR3 regions with iRepertoire HTBI primers generated TCR beta libraries. Authors' methods: Identification of gene segments yielded 60 or so TRBV and about 14 TRBJ across samples. MiXCR, run by TCRdb on the multiplex PCR reads, gives a single entry per CDR3 protein. For this entry, the V and J calls and clone size follow TCRdb and not the study's own pipeline. The sample consists of a few hundred thousand distinct CDR3 sequences, roughly 20% of them appearing once. The CDR3 consists of 14 residues. V was clipped by 1 base and J by 4 bases, with 10 bases between them. Germline lookup yields CDR1 LNHNV and CDR2 YYDKDF (reference sequence).

In addition, the sample was reused for a study of T cells in Graves' hyperthyroidism and ophthalmopathy. From that paper: Expanded thyroid clonotypes (above 0.001) were mostly also found in blood.

The rearrangement links TRBV15 to TRBJ1-1; D is undetermined. The receptor was derived from a woman in her twenties or thirties with Graves disease. The sequences come from peripheral blood mononuclear cells (PBMCs), collected at new diagnosis, from a patient treated with antithyroid drugs. The CDR3 region is CATSRGAKGTEAFF. CDR3 nucleotide sequence: TGTGCCACCAGCAGAGGGGCCAAAGGCACTGAAGCTTTCTTT.